This TCR beta chain was found in a study of cytomegalovirus exposure and HLA in healthy donors. This clone was counted a single time. Its cognate antigen is unknown. The study, taken as a whole, reports: In vitro, three CMV-associated chains proved specific for CMV antigens. Investigators reported around 150 TCR beta chains as tied to cytomegalovirus. High sensitivity and specificity were reportedly achieved when the classifier diagnosed cytomegalovirus status.

Germline CDR1 MNHNS, CDR2 SASEGT. V was pared by 1 base and J by 6 bases, with 10 bases between. This CDR3 spans 14 amino acids. The PCR had 60 Vbeta and 13 Jbeta primers. Here immunoSEQ multiplex PCR was the method, and the copy in TCRdb shows in-frame clones only, minus some. Counted here are roughly 160,000 clones, around 75% occurring once; the ten biggest clones make up around 2.5%. This sequence joins TRBV6-1 and TRBJ2-1; D is unclear. This clonotype originated in a female donor in good health and CMV-seronegative. Sequencing used PBMCs. This chain's CDR3 is CASSEGRILNEQFF. The CDR3 coding sequence is TGTGCCAGCAGTGAAGGGCGGATTCTCAATGAGCAGTTCTTC.